This TCR beta chain was retrieved from a study of regulatory dendritic cells for organ transplantation. Whole-study findings and limits: Between individuals, the alloreactive memory CD8+ T cell pool differed considerably. Mature dendritic cells appeared to drive more memory CD8+ clonal expansion than regulatory ones.

The table came from immunoSEQ multiplex PCR; TCRdb's copy has only in-frame clones and leaves some out. The profile shows under 40,000 clones, just over 90% of them singletons. The CDR3 extends over 21 amino acids. Germline CDR1 and CDR2: KGHSH and LQKENI. The junction had 26 bases not matched to a gene; V was cut back by 3 bases and J by 4 bases. Memory T cells were CD45RO+, naive were CD45RA+, sorted by FACS. This clone was seen just once. Its antigen is still unknown. The chain recombines TRBV18 with TRBJ2-7, with TRBD2 matching over 8 bases. The receptor comes from a human donor in good health. Material for sequencing was naive CD8+ T cells from blood. The subset was: CD45RA+ naive T cells. This chain's CDR3 is CASSPGGGRGEPLAGLYEQYF. Here the CDR3 DNA reads TGTGCCAGCTCACCTGGTGGTGGGAGGGGCGAACCGTTAGCGGGACTTTACGAGCAGTACTTC.